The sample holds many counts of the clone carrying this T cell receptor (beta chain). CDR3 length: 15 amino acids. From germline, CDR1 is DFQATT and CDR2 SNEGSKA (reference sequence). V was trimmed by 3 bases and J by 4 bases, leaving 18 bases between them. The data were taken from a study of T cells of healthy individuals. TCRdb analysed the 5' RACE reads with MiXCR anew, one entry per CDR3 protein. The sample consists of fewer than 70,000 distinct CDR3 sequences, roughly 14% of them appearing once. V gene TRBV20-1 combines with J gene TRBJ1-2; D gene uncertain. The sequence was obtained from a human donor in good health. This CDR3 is CSASPATGESYGYTF. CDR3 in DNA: TGCAGTGCTAGTCCCGCCACGGGCGAAAGCTATGGCTACACCTTC.